This T cell receptor beta chain was profiled in a study of T cell repertoires in cytomegalovirus infection. Points from the study as a whole: The study found HLA-C-restricted CMV-specific TCR beta clonotypes dominating the ex vivo response.

There are a few counts of this clonotype. Its antigen is unidentified. In germline, CDR1 is SGDLS, CDR2 YYNGEE. The CDR3 runs to 21 residues. V gave up 4 bases and J gave up 2 bases; unmatched junction bases: 18. TCRdb used MiXCR to reprocess the reads, holding one entry per CDR3 protein. The sample has approximately 550,000 distinct CDR3 sequences; approximately 16% are singletons. The chain recombines TRBV9 with TRBJ2-3, with TRBD2 identical over 14 bases. The TCR sequence derives from a human donor in good health (CMV status not recorded). Some clones in this sample may be carry-over from other donors' samples. Sequenced: CD8+ T cells from PBMCs. Written as DNA, the CDR3 is TGTGCCAGCAGCTCCCCTGGCCCAAGGCGGGGACTAGCGGGGGACACAGATACGCAGTATTTT. Its translation: CASSSPGPRRGLAGDTDTQYF.